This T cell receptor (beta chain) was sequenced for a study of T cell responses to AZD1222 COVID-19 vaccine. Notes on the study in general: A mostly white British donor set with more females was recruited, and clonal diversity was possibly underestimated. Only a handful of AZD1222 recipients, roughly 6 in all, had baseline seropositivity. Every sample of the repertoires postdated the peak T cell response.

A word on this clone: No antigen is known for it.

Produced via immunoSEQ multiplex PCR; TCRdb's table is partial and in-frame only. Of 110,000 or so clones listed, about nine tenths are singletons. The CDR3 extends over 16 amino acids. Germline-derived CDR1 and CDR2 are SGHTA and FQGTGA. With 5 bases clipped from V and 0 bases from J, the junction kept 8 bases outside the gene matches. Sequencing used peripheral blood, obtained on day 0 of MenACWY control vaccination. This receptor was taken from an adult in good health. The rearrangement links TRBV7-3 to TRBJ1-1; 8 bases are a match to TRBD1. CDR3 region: CASSKTGAHLNTEAFF. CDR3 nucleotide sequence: TGTGCCAGCAGCAAGACAGGGGCCCATTTGAACACTGAAGCTTTCTTT. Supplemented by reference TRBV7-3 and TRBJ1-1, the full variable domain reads GAGVSQTPSNKVTEKGKYVELRCDPISGHTALYWYRQSLGQGPEFLIYFQGTGAADDSGLPNDRFFAVRPEGSVSTLKIQRTERGDSAVYLCASSKTGAHLNTEAFFGQGTRLTVV.